Here is one TCR beta chain with its context. Participant ages covered roughly 18 to 89 years across 20 to 30 US areas. This specimen comes from a study of blood T cell repertoires in COVID-19. In the study overall: Samples representing acute and convalescent COVID-19 were sourced from the United States, Italy and Spain.

Assay: immunoSEQ multiplex PCR; the TCRdb copy retains only in-frame clones and omits some. The table lists 400,000 or so clones, roughly 87% of them singletons, with about 0.6% in the top ten. This TCR came from a man between 18 and 29 years old who had recovered from COVID-19. Material: PBMCs or T cells enriched from blood (not recorded which).

The CDR3 DNA reads as TGTGCCAGCAGCCCGCGGACAGACTGGGTTGGGAATGAGCAGTTCTTC. Its translation is CASSPRTDWVGNEQFF. The chain has TRBV7-9 and TRBJ2-1, with D possibly being TRBD1 (6 bases). Trimming cost V 5 bases and J 7 bases, with 21 bases left between them. Germline lookup yields CDR1 SEHNR and CDR2 FQNEAQ (reference sequence). The CDR3 has 16 amino acids. Full variable domain (rest looked up from reference TRBV7-9 and TRBJ2-1): DTGVSQNPRHKITKRGQNVTFRCDPISEHNRLYWYRQTLGQGPEFLTYFQNEAQLEKSRLLSDRFSAERPKGSFSTLEIQRTEQGDSAMYLCASSPRTDWVGNEQFFGPGTRLTVL.